These T cell receptor beta chains were read from a single sample in a study of spatial heterogeneity in lung cancer. TCRdb analysed the 5' RACE reads with MiXCR anew, one entry per CDR3 protein. Among about 56,000 distinct CDR3 sequences listed, about 8% were seen once. The sample in question was PBMCs, obtained at surgery. Source of these receptors: a female donor with early-stage non-small cell lung cancer. CDR3s include the opening cysteine and the closing phenylalanine or tryptophan. A D gene is named only where the DNA matches it firmly. Where a row states a size, it is once, few, many or the class of an expanded clone; other rows omit it.

>TRBD1|TRBJ1-1|few|TRBV7-9
CASSAPGTGEAFF
TGTGCCAGCAGCGCGCCAGGGACAGGGGAAGCTTTCTTT
>.|TRBJ2-3|.|TRBV24-1
CATSGGDTQYF
TGTGCCACCAGTGGGGGAGATACGCAGTATTTT
>.|TRBJ2-5|.|TRBV4-2
CASSQDTAEETQYF
TGTGCCAGCAGCCAAGATACAGCGGAAGAGACCCAGTACTTC
>.|TRBJ1-5|many|TRBV6-6
CASSYPSDQPQHF
TGTGCCAGCAGTTACCCGTCAGATCAGCCCCAGCATTTT
>.|TRBJ1-6|many|TRBV4-1
CASSQGQGMGNSPLHF
TGCGCCAGCAGCCAAGGGCAGGGGATGGGGAATTCACCCCTCCACTTT
>.|TRBJ2-2|many|TRBV30
CAWRPQGYGELFF
TGTGCCTGGAGACCACAGGGCTACGGGGAGCTGTTTTTT
>TRBD1|TRBJ1-4|few|TRBV6-5
CASMGQGGQKLFF
TGTGCCAGCATGGGACAGGGCGGACAGAAACTGTTTTTT
>.|TRBJ2-6|few|TRBV4-1
CASSQDRRGANVLTF
TGCGCCAGCAGCCAAGATCGCAGAGGGGCCAACGTCCTGACTTTC
>TRBD2|TRBJ2-3|once|TRBV5-1
CASSPRTSGGPSTDTQYF
TGCGCCAGCAGCCCGCGGACTAGCGGGGGGCCCAGCACAGATACGCAGTATTTT
>.|TRBJ2-3|few|TRBV27
CASSLGPGSMADTQYF
TGTGCCAGCAGTTTAGGGCCCGGCTCTATGGCGGATACGCAGTATTTT
>TRBD1|TRBJ1-2|.|TRBV20-1
CSASFRDRNGYTF
TGCAGTGCGTCGTTCCGGGACAGAAATGGCTACACCTTC
>TRBD2|TRBJ2-3|many|TRBV14
CASSQDEAGASTDTQYF
TGTGCCAGCAGCCAAGATGAAGCGGGGGCTTCCACAGATACGCAGTATTTT
>.|TRBJ2-1|few|TRBV12-3/TRBV12-4
CASRPTGNTYNEQFF
TGTGCCAGCAGACCCACAGGGAACACCTACAATGAGCAGTTCTTC
>TRBD1|TRBJ1-6|.|TRBV15
CATSRDTGAYNSPLHF
TGTGCCACCAGCAGAGATACAGGGGCGTATAATTCACCCCTCCACTTT
>.|TRBJ1-5|many|TRBV19
CASPAQHF
TGTGCCAGCCCTGCCCAGCATTTT